This T cell receptor (beta chain) was found in a study of blood T cell repertoires in COVID-19. CDR1 LNHDA and CDR2 SQIVND come from the germline V gene (reference sequence). The CDR3 is made up of 14 amino acids. V gave up 3 bases and J gave up 0 bases, with 7 bases separating them. The assay was immunoSEQ multiplex PCR, and TCRdb's table has in-frame clones only and misses some. Of some 260,000 clones in the sample, roughly 84% were seen once. The sample taken for sequencing was peripheral blood. The chain combines TRBV19 with TRBJ2-3, with D tentatively TRBD1 (5 bases). This clonotype was obtained from a middle-aged woman who had recovered from COVID-19. The CDR3 reads CASSIRVSTDTQYF. As DNA, the CDR3 is TGTGCCAGTAGTATCAGGGTGAGCACAGATACGCAGTATTTT.